The 18 T cell receptor beta chains below all came from one sample that was sequenced in a study of memory CD4+ T cells and cytomegalovirus serostatus. Single viable CD3+CD4+CD8-CD45RO+ cells were sorted as the memory CD4+ T cells. Using immunoSEQ multiplex PCR, the repertoire was profiled, and TCRdb retains in-frame clones only, with some absent. The sample lists about 64,000 clones, more than 70% occurring once. The sample consisted of memory CD4+ T cells from blood. These receptors were obtained from an adult in good health and CMV-seronegative.

The sample holds one count of this clone. This rearrangement joins TRBV18 to TRBJ2-7; no clear D. With 3 bases removed from V and 6 bases from J, the gap between germline ends came to 15 bases. CDR1 is KGHSH, CDR2 LQKENI, per germline. The CDR3 runs 14 residues. The CDR3 spells CASSPATPPGEQYF. The CDR3 region has the DNA TGTGCCAGCTCACCGGCGACTCCCCCGGGCGAGCAGTACTTC.

The chain carries TRBV10-2 and TRBJ1-3; D is unclear. From germline, CDR1 is WSHSY and CDR2 SAAADI. CDR3 length: 15 amino acids. With 4 bases removed from V and 3 bases from J, the gap between germline ends came to 13 bases. The CDR3 reads CASSANRAYGNTIYF. The DNA of the CDR3 is TGCGCCAGCAGTGCCAACCGGGCCTATGGAAACACCATATATTTT.

The chain links TRBV7-2 to TRBJ2-7, with 9 bases matching TRBD1. The CDR3 runs to 16 residues. CDR1 SGHTA and CDR2 FQGNSA come from the germline V gene. Trimming took 0 bases from V and 3 from J; bases not matched to a gene: 6. The CDR3 sequence is CASSLAAGQGIYEQYF. Here the CDR3 DNA reads TGTGCCAGCAGCTTAGCTGCCGGACAGGGGATCTACGAGCAGTACTTC.

The rearrangement links TRBV28 to TRBJ2-5; 10 bases fit TRBD2. The CDR3 is 15 amino acids. After removal of 5 bases from V and 5 bases from J, the junction contained 8 bases not matched to a gene. Looked up from germline, CDR1 is MDHEN and CDR2 is SYDVKM. In DNA form, the CDR3 reads TGTGCCAGCAGTCCATCGGGACTAGCGTCTGAGACCCAGTACTTC. Its translation: CASSPSGLASETQYF.

The chain joins TRBV18 to TRBJ2-7; TRBD1 matches at 9 bases. J lost 1 base, V lost 3 bases, and 7 bases had no gene match. The CDR3 loop spans 16 amino acids. CDR1 is KGHSH and CDR2 is LQKENI in the germline V gene. Written as DNA, the CDR3 is TGTGCCAGCTCACCGGCGGGCGGGACAGGGTCCTACGAGCAGTACTTC. It encodes CASSPAGGTGSYEQYF.

The chain links TRBV6-5 to TRBJ1-2; tentatively, D is TRBD1 (5 bases). Between the trimmed V and J ends, which lost 0 bases and 2 bases, there was a span of 10 bases. This CDR3 spans 15 amino acids. CDR1 MNHEY and CDR2 SVGAGI come from the germline V gene. CDR3 loop: CASSYSNRRNYGYTF. CDR3 nucleotides: TGTGCCAGCAGTTACTCGAACAGGAGAAACTATGGCTACACCTTC.

This clone was seen a handful of times. The gene calls are TRBV18 and TRBJ2-2; D perhaps matches TRBD2 (6 bases). The ends were cut back, 4 bases at V and 0 bases at J, with 9 bases in the middle. Germline V CDR1 and CDR2: KGHSH, LQKENI. The length of the CDR3 is 15 residues. In nucleotides, the CDR3 is TGTGCCAGCTCACGGCCGGGGGCGAACACCGGGGAGCTGTTTTTT. It encodes CASSRPGANTGELFF.

The rearrangement uses TRBV7-2 and TRBJ2-5; 11 bases line up with TRBD2. The CDR3 runs to 17 residues. From germline, CDR1 is SGHTA and CDR2 FQGNSA. The trim removed 5 bases at V and 6 bases at J, leaving 14 bases unmatched. CDR3 nucleotide sequence: TGTGCCAGCAGCAAAGGAGGACTAGCGGGCCAAGCGAAGACCCAGTACTTC. Its translation is CASSKGGLAGQAKTQYF.

The chain uses TRBV5-1 and TRBJ2-7, with TRBD1 matching over 10 bases. After removal of 0 bases from V and 12 bases from J, the junction contained 15 bases not matched to a gene. Germline CDR1 SGHRS, CDR2 YFSETQ. The CDR3 contains 16 residues. This chain's CDR3 is CASSLANTGTGVQWYF. CDR3 bases: TGCGCCAGCAGCTTGGCGAACACCGGGACAGGGGTTCAGTGGTACTTC. The full variable domain, with the rest looked up from reference TRBV5-1 and TRBJ2-7, is KAGVTQTPRYLIKTRGQQVTLSCSPISGHRSVSWYQQTPGQGLQFLFEYFSETQRNKGNFPGRFSGRQFSNSRSEMNVSTLELGDSALYLCASSLANTGTGVQWYFGPGTRLTVT.

This clone was observed a handful of times. The chain couples TRBV18 to TRBJ2-5; TRBD1 agrees at 9 bases. Germline V gene sequence: CDR1 KGHSH, CDR2 LQKENI. The CDR3 length is 17 residues. Germline trimming cut 0 bases from V and 5 bases from J; bases unmatched to any gene: 10. The CDR3 spells CASSPPLGQGPWETQYF. CDR3 coding DNA: TGTGCCAGCTCACCACCGCTGGGACAGGGTCCTTGGGAGACCCAGTACTTC.

The rearrangement uses TRBV7-2 and TRBJ2-1, with 11 positions matching TRBD2. This CDR3 comprises 17 residues. Losses at the gene ends were 5 bases for V and 7 bases for J; bases not matched to a gene: 13. The germline CDR1 and CDR2 sequences are SGHTA and FQGNSA. The CDR3 nucleotides are TGTGCCAGCAGCCCACGACTAGCGGGAAGCCGCGGAAATGAGCAGTTCTTC. It yields the protein CASSPRLAGSRGNEQFF.

The rearrangement uses TRBV29-1 and TRBJ1-5, with D perhaps matching TRBD1 (6 bases). CDR1 and CDR2 from the germline V gene are SQVTM and ANQGSEA. V lost 2 bases and J lost 5, with 16 bases in between. The CDR3 consists of 15 residues. Here the CDR3 DNA reads TGCAGCGTTGAAACAACAGGGCTTTGGGATCAGCCCCAGCATTTT. Residues: CSVETTGLWDQPQHF.

The chain combines TRBV5-4 with TRBJ2-7; TRBD1 or TRBD2 may be the D gene (5 bases each). V dropped 2 bases and J dropped 3 bases, with 21 bases sitting between them. The germline CDR1 and CDR2 sequences are SGHNT and YYREEE (reference sequence). The CDR3 has 17 residues. The CDR3 DNA sequence: TGTGCCAGCAGCTTTTTGGGGACCCCTTTAATAAGCTACGAGCAGTACTTC. Translated: CASSFLGTPLISYEQYF. The full variable domain, completed using reference TRBV5-4 and TRBJ2-7, is ETGVTQSPTHLIKTRGQQVTLRCSSQSGHNTVSWYQQALGQGPQFIFQYYREEENGRGNFPPRFSGLQFPNYSSELNVNALELDDSALYLCASSFLGTPLISYEQYFGPGTRLTVT.

This clone occurred once. The chain combines TRBV11-2 with TRBJ2-5, with TRBD2 matching over 9 bases. The CDR3 runs 15 residues. V gave up 4 bases and J gave up 2 bases; unmatched junction bases: 5. The V gene's germline CDR1 is SGHAT and CDR2 FQNNGV. CDR3 region: CASSSGTSFQETQYF. DNA of the CDR3: TGTGCCAGCAGCTCCGGGACTAGCTTTCAAGAGACCCAGTACTTC. Looking up the rest from reference TRBV11-2 and TRBJ2-5 gives the full variable domain: EAGVAQSPRYKIIEKRQSVAFWCNPISGHATLYWYQQILGQGPKLLIQFQNNGVVDDSQLPKDRFSAERLKGVDSTLKIQPAKLEDSAVYLCASSSGTSFQETQYFGPGTRLLVL.

The chain couples TRBV28 to TRBJ1-4, with unresolved D. The germline V and J ends were trimmed by 7 bases and 3 bases, with 9 bases remaining between them. CDR1 is MDHEN and CDR2 is SYDVKM in the germline V gene. The CDR3 consists of 13 residues. In DNA, the CDR3 is TGTGCCAGCATAGAGAGGGCTAATGAAAAACTGTTTTTT. Residues: CASIERANEKLFF.

This chain's CDR3 is CASSGGIPGQGYEQYF. CDR3 coding DNA: TGTGCCAGCAGTGGGGGGATCCCGGGACAGGGCTACGAGCAGTACTTC. This rearrangement joins TRBV2 to TRBJ2-7, with 9 positions matching TRBD1. This CDR3 spans 16 amino acids. Trimming at V came to 4 bases and at J to 3 bases, leaving 10 bases not matched to a gene. CDR1 SNHLY and CDR2 FYNNEI come from the germline V gene.

The chain carries TRBV10-3 and TRBJ1-5, with D hard to call. V lost 2 bases and J 7 bases, leaving 6 bases between the germline ends. In germline, CDR1 is ENHRY, CDR2 SYGVKD. The CDR3 spans 12 residues. The CDR3 protein is CAISEPRQPQHF. The CDR3 region has the DNA TGTGCCATCAGTGAGCCCCGACAGCCCCAGCATTTT.

Here the CDR3 DNA reads TGTGCCAGCAGTGTACAGGGGGCTCCGAACACTGAAGCTTTCTTT. Translation gives CASSVQGAPNTEAFF. This chain uses TRBV6-4 with TRBJ1-1; 9 bases agree with TRBD1. The germline V gene has CDR1 MRHNA and CDR2 SNTAGT. V lost 4 bases and J lost 1; bases outside the gene matches: 4. The CDR3 totals 15 residues.